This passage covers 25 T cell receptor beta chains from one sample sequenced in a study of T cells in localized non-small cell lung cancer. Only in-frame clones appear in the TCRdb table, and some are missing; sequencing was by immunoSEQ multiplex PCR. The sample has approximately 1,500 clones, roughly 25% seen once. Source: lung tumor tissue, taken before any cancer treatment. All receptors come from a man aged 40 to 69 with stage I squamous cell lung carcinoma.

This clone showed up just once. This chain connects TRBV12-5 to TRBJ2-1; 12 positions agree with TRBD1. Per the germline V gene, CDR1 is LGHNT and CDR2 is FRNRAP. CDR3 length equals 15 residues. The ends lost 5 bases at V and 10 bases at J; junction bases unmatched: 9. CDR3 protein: CASGPGQGAVNEQFF. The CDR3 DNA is TGTGCTAGTGGTCCGGGACAGGGGGCTGTTAACGAGCAGTTCTTC.

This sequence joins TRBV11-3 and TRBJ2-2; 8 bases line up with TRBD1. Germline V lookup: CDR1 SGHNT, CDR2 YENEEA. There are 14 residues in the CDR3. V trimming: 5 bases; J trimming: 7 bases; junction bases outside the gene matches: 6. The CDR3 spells CASSRDRWDGELFF. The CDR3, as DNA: TGTGCCAGCAGCCGGGACAGGTGGGACGGGGAGCTGTTTTTT.

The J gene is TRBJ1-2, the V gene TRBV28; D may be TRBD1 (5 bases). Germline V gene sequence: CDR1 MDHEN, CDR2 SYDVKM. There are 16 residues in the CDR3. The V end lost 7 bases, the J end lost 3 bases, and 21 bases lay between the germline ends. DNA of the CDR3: TGTGCCAGCATCCTGAAGGCAGGGTCTGCGGACTATGGCTACACCTTC. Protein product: CASILKAGSADYGYTF.

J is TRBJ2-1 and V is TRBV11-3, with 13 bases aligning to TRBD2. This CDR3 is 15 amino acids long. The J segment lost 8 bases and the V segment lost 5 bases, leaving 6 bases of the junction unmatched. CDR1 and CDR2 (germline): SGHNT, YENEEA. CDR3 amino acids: CASSPGLAGVYEQFF. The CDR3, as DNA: TGTGCCAGCAGCCCCGGACTAGCGGGGGTATATGAGCAGTTCTTC.

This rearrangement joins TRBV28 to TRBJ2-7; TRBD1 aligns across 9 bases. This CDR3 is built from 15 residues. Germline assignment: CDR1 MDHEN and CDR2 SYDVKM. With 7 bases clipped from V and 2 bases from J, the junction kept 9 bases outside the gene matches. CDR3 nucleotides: TGTGCCAGCACCCTCGGGACAGGGAACGCCTACGAGCAGTACTTC. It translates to CASTLGTGNAYEQYF.

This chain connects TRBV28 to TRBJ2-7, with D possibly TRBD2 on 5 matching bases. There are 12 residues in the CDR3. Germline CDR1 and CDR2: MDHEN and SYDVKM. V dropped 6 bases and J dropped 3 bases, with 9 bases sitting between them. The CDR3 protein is CASSGVYYEQYF. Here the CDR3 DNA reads TGTGCCAGCAGCGGGGTGTACTACGAGCAGTACTTC.

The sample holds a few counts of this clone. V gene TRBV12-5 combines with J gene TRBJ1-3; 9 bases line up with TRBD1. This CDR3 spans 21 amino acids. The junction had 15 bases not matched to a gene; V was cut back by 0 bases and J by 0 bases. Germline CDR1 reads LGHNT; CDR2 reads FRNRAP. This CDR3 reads CASGLVEWDRDWRNSGNTIYF. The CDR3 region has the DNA TGTGCTAGTGGTTTGGTAGAATGGGACAGGGATTGGAGGAACTCTGGAAACACCATATATTTT.

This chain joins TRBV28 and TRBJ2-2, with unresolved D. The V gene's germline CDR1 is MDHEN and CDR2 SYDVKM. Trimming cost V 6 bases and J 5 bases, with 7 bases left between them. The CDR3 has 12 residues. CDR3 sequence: CASSVGTGELFF. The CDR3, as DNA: TGTGCCAGCAGCGTAGGAACCGGGGAGCTGTTTTTT.

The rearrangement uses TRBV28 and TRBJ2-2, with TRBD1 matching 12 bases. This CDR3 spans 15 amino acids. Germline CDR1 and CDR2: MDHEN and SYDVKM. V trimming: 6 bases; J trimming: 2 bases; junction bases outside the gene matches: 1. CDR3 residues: CASRGTGGNTGELFF. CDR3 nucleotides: TGTGCCAGCAGGGGGACAGGGGGCAACACCGGGGAGCTGTTTTTT.

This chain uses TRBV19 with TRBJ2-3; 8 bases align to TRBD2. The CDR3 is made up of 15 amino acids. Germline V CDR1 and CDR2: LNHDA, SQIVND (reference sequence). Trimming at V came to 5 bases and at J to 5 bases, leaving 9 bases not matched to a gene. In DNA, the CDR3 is TGTGCCAGTAGTTCCTCGGGACTAGTGGGAGATACGCAGTATTTT. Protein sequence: CASSSSGLVGDTQYF.

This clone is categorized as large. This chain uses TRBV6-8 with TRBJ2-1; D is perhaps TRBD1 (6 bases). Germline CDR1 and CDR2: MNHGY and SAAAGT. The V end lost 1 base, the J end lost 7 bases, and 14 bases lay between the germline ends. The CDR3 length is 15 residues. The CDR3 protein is CASSYFAGVGNEQFF. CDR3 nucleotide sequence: TGTGCCAGCAGTTACTTTGCAGGGGTTGGAAATGAGCAGTTCTTC.

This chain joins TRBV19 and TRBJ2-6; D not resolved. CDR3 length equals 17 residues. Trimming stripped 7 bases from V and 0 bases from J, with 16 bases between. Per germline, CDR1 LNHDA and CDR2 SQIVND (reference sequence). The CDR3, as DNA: TGTGCCAGTACCCCAACCCCACAGAGCTCTGGGGCCAACGTCCTGACTTTC. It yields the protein CASTPTPQSSGANVLTF.

The CDR3 DNA is TGTGCCAGCACCCAACTAGCGGACTCTGGGGCCAACGTCCTGACTTTC. This translates into CASTQLADSGANVLTF. The chain carries TRBV28 and TRBJ2-6; 8 bases align to TRBD2. V lost 7 bases and J lost 0; bases outside the gene matches: 5. This CDR3 spans 16 amino acids. CDR1 is MDHEN, CDR2 SYDVKM, per germline. Complete variable domain (other parts from reference TRBV28 and TRBJ2-6): DVKVTQSSRYLVKRTGEKVFLECVQDMDHENMFWYRQDPGLGLRLIYFSYDVKMKEKGDIPEGYSVSREKKERFSLILESASTNQTSMYLCASTQLADSGANVLTFGAGSRLTVL.

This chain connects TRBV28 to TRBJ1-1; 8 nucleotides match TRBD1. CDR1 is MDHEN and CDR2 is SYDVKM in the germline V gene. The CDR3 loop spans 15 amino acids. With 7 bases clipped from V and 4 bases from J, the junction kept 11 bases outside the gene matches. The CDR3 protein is CASKRQGLGITEAFF. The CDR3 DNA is TGTGCCAGCAAAAGACAGGGGCTAGGTATCACTGAAGCTTTCTTT. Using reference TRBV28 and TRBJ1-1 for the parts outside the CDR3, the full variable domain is DVKVTQSSRYLVKRTGEKVFLECVQDMDHENMFWYRQDPGLGLRLIYFSYDVKMKEKGDIPEGYSVSREKKERFSLILESASTNQTSMYLCASKRQGLGITEAFFGQGTRLTVV.

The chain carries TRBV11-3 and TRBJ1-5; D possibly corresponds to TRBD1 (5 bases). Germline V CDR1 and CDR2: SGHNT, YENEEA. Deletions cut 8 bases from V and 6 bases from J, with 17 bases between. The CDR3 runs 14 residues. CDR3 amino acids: CASLSGGAGQPQHF. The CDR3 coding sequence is TGTGCCAGCCTTTCGGGGGGAGCGGGTCAGCCCCAGCATTTT.

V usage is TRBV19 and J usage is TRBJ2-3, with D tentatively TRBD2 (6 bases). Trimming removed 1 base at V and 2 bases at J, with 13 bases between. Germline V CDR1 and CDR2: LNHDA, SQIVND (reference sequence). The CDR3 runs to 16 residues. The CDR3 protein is CASSIVGRDSTDTQYF. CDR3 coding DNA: TGTGCCAGTAGTATAGTAGGCAGGGACTCCACAGATACGCAGTATTTT.

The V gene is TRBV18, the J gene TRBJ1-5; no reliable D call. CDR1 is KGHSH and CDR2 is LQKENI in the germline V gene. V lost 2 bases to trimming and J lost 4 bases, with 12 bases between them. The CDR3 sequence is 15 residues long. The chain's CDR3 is CASSPTGNVNQPQHF. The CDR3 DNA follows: TGTGCCAGCTCACCAACCGGGAATGTGAATCAGCCCCAGCATTTT. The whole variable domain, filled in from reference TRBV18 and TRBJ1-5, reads NAGVMQNPRHLVRRRGQEARLRCSPMKGHSHVYWYRQLPEEGLKFMVYLQKENIIDESGMPKERFSAEFPKEGPSILRIQQVVRGDSAAYFCASSPTGNVNQPQHFGDGTRLSIL.

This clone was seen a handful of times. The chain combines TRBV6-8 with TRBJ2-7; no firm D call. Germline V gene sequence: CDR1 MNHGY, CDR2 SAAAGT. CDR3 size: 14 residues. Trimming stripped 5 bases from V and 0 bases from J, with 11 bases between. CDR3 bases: TGTGCCAGCAGTCGGTCAGGTAGCTCCTACGAGCAGTACTTC. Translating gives CASSRSGSSYEQYF.

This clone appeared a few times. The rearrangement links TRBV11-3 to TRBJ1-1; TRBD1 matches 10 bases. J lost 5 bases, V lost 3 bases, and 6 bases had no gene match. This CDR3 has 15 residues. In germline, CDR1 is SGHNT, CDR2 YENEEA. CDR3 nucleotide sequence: TGTGCCAGCAGCTTGGGACAGGGGATGGGTACTGAAGCTTTCTTT. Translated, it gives CASSLGQGMGTEAFF.

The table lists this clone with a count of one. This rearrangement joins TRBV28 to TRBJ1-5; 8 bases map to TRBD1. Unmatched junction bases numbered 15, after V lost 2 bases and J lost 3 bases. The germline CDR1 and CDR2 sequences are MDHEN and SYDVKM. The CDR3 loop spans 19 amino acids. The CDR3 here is CASSLKNLTGALLNQPQHF. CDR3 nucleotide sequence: TGTGCCAGCAGTTTAAAGAACTTGACAGGGGCCCTACTCAATCAGCCCCAGCATTTT.

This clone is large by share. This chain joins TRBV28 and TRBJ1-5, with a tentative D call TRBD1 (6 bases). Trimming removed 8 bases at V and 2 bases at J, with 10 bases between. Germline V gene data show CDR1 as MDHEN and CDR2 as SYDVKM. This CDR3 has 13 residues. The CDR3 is CASQYRGNQPQHF. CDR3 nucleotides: TGTGCCAGCCAATACAGGGGCAATCAGCCCCAGCATTTT.

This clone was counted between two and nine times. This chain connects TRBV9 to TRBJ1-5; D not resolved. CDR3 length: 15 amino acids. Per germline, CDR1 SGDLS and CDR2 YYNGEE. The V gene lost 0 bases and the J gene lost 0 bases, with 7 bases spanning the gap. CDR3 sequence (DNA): TGTGCCAGCAGCGTAGGGCAGGATAGCAATCAGCCCCAGCATTTT. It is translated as CASSVGQDSNQPQHF.

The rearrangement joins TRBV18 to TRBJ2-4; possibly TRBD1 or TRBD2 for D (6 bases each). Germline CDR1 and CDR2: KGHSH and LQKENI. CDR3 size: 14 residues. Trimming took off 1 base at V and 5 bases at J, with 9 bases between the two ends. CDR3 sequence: CASSPLEGENIQYF. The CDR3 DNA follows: TGTGCCAGCTCACCACTGGAGGGGGAAAACATTCAGTACTTC.

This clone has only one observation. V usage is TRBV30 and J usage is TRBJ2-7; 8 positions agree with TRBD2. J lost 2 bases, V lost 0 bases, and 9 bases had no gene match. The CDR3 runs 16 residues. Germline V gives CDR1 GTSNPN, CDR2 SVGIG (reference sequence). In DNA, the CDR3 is TGTGCCTGGAGTGTACGGAGTAGCGGGACTACCTACGAGCAGTACTTC. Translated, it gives CAWSVRSSGTTYEQYF.

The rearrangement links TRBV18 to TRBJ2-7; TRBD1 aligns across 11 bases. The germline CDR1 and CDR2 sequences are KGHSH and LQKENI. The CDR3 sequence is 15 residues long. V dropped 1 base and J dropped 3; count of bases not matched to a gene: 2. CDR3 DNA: TGTGCCAGCTCACCACTTGGGACAGGGGGCTACGAGCAGTACTTC. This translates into CASSPLGTGGYEQYF.